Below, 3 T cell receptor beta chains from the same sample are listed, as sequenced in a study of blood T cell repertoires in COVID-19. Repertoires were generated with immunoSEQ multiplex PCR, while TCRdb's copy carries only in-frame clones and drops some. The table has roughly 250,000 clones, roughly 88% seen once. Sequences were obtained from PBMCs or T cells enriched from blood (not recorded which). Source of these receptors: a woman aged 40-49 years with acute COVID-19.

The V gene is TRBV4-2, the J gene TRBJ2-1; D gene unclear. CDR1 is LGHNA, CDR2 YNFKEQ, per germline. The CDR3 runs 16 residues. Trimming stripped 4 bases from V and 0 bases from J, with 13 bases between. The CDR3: CASSRLDGDSYNEQFF. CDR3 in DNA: TGTGCCAGCAGCCGATTAGACGGAGACTCCTACAATGAGCAGTTCTTC.

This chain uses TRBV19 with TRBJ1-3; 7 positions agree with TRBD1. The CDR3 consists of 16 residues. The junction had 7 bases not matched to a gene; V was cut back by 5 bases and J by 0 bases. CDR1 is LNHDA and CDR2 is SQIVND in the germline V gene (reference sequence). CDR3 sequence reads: CASSPSQGSSGNTIYF. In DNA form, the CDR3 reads TGTGCCAGTAGTCCGTCACAGGGGAGCTCTGGAAACACCATATATTTT.

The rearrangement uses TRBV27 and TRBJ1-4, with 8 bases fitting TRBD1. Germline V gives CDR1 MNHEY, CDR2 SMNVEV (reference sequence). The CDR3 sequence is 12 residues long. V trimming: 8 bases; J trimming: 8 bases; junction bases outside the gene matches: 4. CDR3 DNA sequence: TGTGCCAGCCGGACAGGGTCCGAAAAACTGTTTTTT. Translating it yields CASRTGSEKLFF. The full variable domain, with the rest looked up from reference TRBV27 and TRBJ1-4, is EAQVTQNPRYLITVTGKKLTVTCSQNMNHEYMSWYRQDPGLGLRQIYYSMNVEVTDKGDVPEGYKVSRKEKRNFPLILESPSPNQTSLYFCASRTGSEKLFFGSGTQLSVL.